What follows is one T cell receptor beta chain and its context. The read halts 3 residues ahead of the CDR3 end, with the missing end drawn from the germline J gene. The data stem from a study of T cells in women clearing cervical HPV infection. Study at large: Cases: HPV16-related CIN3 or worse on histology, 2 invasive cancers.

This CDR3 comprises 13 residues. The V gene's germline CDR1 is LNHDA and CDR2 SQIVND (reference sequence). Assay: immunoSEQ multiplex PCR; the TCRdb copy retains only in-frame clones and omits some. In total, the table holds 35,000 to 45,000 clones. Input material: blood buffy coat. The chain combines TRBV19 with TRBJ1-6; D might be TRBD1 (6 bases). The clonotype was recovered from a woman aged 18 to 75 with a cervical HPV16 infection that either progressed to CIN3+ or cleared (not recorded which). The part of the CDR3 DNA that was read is TGTGCCAGTACTCTCCGCGGGGGCTGGGCC. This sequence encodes CASTLRGGWA. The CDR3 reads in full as CASTLRGGWALHF. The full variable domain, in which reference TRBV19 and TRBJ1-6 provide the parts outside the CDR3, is DGGITQSPKYLFRKEGQNVTLSCEQNLNHDAMYWYRQDPGQGLRLIYYSQIVNDFQKGDIAEGYSVSREKKESFPLTVTSAQKNPTAFYLCASTLRGGWALHFGNGTRLTVT.